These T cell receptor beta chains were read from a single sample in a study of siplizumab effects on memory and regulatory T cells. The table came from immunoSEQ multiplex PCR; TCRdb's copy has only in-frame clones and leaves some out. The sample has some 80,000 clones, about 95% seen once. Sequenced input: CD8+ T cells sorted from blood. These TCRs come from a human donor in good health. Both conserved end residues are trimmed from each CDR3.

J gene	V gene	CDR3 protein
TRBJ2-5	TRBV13	ASSYRLDSKYQETQY
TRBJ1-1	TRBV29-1	SVDGAF
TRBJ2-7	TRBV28	ASSLLRDRNYEQY
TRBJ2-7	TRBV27	ASSPTPYEQY
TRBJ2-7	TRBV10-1	ASSDSGRLYEQY
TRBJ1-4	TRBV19	ASSIGGGAAEKLF
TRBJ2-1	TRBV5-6	ASSLVAEQF
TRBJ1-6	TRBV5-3	AKIRVTSFPSPLH
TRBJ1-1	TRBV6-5	ASSYKTGAAF
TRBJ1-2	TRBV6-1	ASSEDVWGTGNPSSRGYT
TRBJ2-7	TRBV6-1	ASSDGPSGTYEQY
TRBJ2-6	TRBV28	ASSSLAENSGANVLT
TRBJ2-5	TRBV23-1	AQIPSDRALSFFQY
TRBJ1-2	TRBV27	ASSLRLMTPTGGYT
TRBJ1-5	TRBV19	ASSNSSLNQPQH
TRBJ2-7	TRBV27	ASSFGTGGYEQY
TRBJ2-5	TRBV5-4	ASSELGGGTQETQY
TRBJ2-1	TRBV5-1	ASSRKEGSYNEQF
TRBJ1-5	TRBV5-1	ASSSVQGGQPQH
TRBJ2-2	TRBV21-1	ASSKAPESGRRKDTGELF
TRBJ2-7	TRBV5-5	ASSNDRVEQY
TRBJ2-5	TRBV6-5	ASRPSGETQY
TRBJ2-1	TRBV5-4	ASSLAGTRRINYEQF
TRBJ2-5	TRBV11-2	ASSLPRGGETQY
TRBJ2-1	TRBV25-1	ASSELGVDEQF
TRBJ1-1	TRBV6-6	ASSYNRAAF
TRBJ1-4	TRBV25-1	ASTRGSGVFEKLF
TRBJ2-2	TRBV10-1	ASSEETVLTGELF
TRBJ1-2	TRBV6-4	ASNLTAGGRGLDYGYT